This section outlines one T cell receptor beta chain sequence together with its context. Its antigen is not identified. The data stem from a study of shared clonotypes between healthy human individuals. General study points: Depth was large, yet rarefaction showed that sorted-subset sequencing was incomplete. Blood was the sole source, and tissue repertoires probably differ.

The material for each subset, its genomic DNA, was split evenly across several immunoSEQ plates. The assay was immunoSEQ multiplex PCR, and TCRdb's table has in-frame clones only and misses some. The table shows over 2 million clones, with around 96% occurring only once. CDR1 is SGHAT and CDR2 is FQNNGV in the germline V gene. J was trimmed by 5 bases and V by 5 bases; bases with no gene match: 10. The length of the CDR3 is 15 residues. In the naive CD8 group, cells lacked CD45RO and were positively selected for CCR7, so terminally differentiated effector memory CD45RA+ cells were left out. Everyone who donated was a Caucasian adult who lived in Nashville, Tennessee.

Sequencing was performed on naive CD8+ T cells sorted from blood. This sequence originates from a man aged 18 to 30 in good health. The V call is TRBV11-2, the J call TRBJ2-5, with 8 bases lining up with TRBD2. Here the CDR3 reads CASSHTSGAGETQYF. The CDR3 nucleotides read TGTGCCAGCAGCCATACTAGCGGAGCCGGGGAGACCCAGTACTTC.